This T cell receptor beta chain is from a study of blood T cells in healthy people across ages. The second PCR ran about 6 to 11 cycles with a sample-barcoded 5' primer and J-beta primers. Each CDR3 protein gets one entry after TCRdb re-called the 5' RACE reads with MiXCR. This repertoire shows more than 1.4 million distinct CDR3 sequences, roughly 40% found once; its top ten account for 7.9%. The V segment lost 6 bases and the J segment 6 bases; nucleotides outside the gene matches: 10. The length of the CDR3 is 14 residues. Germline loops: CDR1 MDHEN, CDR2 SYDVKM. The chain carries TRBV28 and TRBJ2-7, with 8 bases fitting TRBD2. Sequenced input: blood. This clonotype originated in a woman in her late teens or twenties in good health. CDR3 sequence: CASSLERGLGEQYF. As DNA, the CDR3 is TGTGCCAGCAGCCTTGAGCGGGGGTTAGGCGAGCAGTACTTC.